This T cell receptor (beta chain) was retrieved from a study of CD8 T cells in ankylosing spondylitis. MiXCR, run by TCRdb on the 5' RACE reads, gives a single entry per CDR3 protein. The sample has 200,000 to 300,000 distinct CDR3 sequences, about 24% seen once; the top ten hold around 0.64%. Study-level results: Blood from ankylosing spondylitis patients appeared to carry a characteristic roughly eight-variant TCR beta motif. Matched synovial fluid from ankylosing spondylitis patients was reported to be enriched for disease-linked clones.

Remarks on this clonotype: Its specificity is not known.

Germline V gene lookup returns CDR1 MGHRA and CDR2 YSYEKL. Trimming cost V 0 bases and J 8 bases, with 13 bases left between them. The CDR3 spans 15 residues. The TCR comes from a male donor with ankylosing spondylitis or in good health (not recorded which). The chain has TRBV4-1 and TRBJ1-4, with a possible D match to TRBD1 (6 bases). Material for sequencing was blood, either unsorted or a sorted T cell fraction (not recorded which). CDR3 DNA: TGCGCCAGCAGCCAAGATCCGGGGGGGCGGGAAAAACTGTTTTTT. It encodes CASSQDPGGREKLFF.